The next 21 T cell receptor beta chains were all read from a single sample in a study of tumor and adjacent non-tumor tissue in lung cancer. TCRbeta libraries were built with three rounds of nested PCR, modified from ARM-PCR. Each CDR3 protein is one row after TCRdb ran MiXCR on the multiplex PCR reads. The repertoire consists of 200,000 or so distinct CDR3 sequences, with over 55% occurring once and the leading ten covering roughly a quarter. RNA was extracted from bulk tissue without any cell sorting. Sequencing input: lung tumor tissue. The receptors originated from a man aged 55 to 70 with non-small cell lung cancer.

With regard to this clonotype: The junction departs from germline at one end; a sequencing error may be responsible. V usage is TRBV20-1 and J usage is TRBJ2-5; TRBD2 is a possible D gene (6 bases). Germline V lookup: CDR1 DFQATT, CDR2 SNEGSKA (reference sequence). The CDR3 runs 15 residues. The CDR3 sequence: CSASGLARNQETHYF. The DNA for the CDR3 is TGCAGTGCTAGCGGCCTAGCGCGAAACCAAGAGACCCACTACTTC.

As regards this clonotype: A much more abundant neighbour one base away suggests this may be a read error. The conserved phenylalanine or tryptophan normally closing the CDR3 is absent here, so this likely arose from a read error. The V gene is TRBV20-1, the J gene TRBJ1-1; D gene uncertain. The ends were cut back, 3 bases at V and 9 bases at J, with 11 bases in the middle. From germline, CDR1 is DFQATT and CDR2 SNEGSKA (reference sequence). The CDR3 runs 11 residues. CDR3: CSAREPRKAFI. The CDR3 DNA reads TGCAGTGCTAGGGAGCCCCGAAAAGCTTTCATT.

The chain carries TRBV20-1 and TRBJ2-3; 8 positions agree with TRBD2. Germline assignment: CDR1 DFQATT and CDR2 SNEGSKA (reference sequence). V was clipped by 0 bases and J by 4 bases; unmatched bases: 6. This CDR3 is 15 amino acids long. This CDR3 reads CSARDLPGGPDTQYF. As DNA, the CDR3 is TGCAGTGCTAGAGATTTACCGGGGGGGCCAGATACGCAGTATTTT.

The chain links TRBV5-1 to TRBJ2-5; D may correspond to TRBD1 or TRBD2 (5 bases each). The CDR3 contains 15 residues. CDR1 SGHRS and CDR2 YFSETQ come from the germline V gene. V lost 8 bases and J 5 bases, leaving 22 bases between the germline ends. The DNA for the CDR3 is TGCGCCAGTAAGCTAAGGGACGGGTTTGCTGAGACCCAGTACTTC. This codes for CASKLRDGFAETQYF. Together with reference TRBV5-1 and TRBJ2-5, the CDR3 gives the full variable domain: KAGVTQTPRYLIKTRGQQVTLSCSPISGHRSVSWYQQTPGQGLQFLFEYFSETQRNKGNFPGRFSGRQFSNSRSEMNVSTLELGDSALYLCASKLRDGFAETQYFGPGTRLLVL.

The chain employs TRBV12-3 or TRBV12-4 and TRBJ2-5; D is tentatively TRBD1 or TRBD2 (5 bases each). CDR3 length: 13 residues. Trimming cost V 6 bases and J 1 base, with 9 bases left between them. The chain's CDR3 is CASSPGTQETQYF. CDR3 in DNA: TGTGCCAGCAGCCCAGGGACCCAAGAGACCCAGTACTTC.

A word on this clonotype: The junction departs from the called germline gene at one end, perhaps through a read error. This chain joins TRBV13 and TRBJ1-1; D is unresolved. The CDR3 is 13 amino acids. The germline V gene encodes CDR1 PRHDT and CDR2 FYEKMQ (reference sequence). CDR3 region: CTSSLKLGTEAFF. The CDR3 coding sequence is TGTACCAGCAGCTTGAAGCTGGGAACTGAAGCTTTCTTT.

In this sample, this clonotype turned up once. The junction and the germline gene differ at one end; a read error may be behind it. The chain uses TRBV28 and TRBJ2-5; D not certain. This CDR3 region has 12 residues. Germline-derived CDR1 and CDR2 are MDHEN and SYDVKM. DNA for the CDR3: TGTGTCAGCAGCCGGTGCCAAGAGACCCAGTACTTC. This encodes CVSSRCQETQYF.

With regard to this clonotype: A much larger clone differs by one base, so this may be a read error. This chain uses TRBV6-1 with TRBJ1-1, with 9 bases matching TRBD1. The CDR3 has 15 amino acids. Germline V gene data show CDR1 as MNHNS and CDR2 as SASEGT. CDR3 DNA: TGTGCCAGCAACGACGCCGGGACAGGGCGTACTGAAACTTTCTTT. Translation: CASNDAGTGRTETFF.

With regard to this clonotype: The junction and the germline gene differ at one end; a read error may be behind it. The genes are TRBV6-5 and TRBJ1-2, with 7 bases fitting TRBD1. Germline-derived CDR1 and CDR2 are MNHEY and SVGAGI. This CDR3 is built from 14 residues. CDR3 nucleotide sequence: TGTGTCAGCAGGCTGACAGGGACGAACTATGGCTACACCTTC. As protein: CVSRLTGTNYGYTF.

To note about this clonotype: At one of its ends the junction is not consistent with the germline gene, which may arise from a read error. The chain joins TRBV29-1 to TRBJ1-2; possible D gene TRBD1, 5 bases. The germline gives CDR1 SQVTM, CDR2 ANQGSEA. This CDR3 has 14 residues. This chain's CDR3 is CTVETPPRGYGYTF. CDR3 DNA: TGCACCGTTGAAACTCCTCCGAGGGGCTATGGTTACACCTTC.

Remarks on this clonotype: A much larger clone is a single base away; this may be a read error. The chain employs TRBV20-1 and TRBJ2-3; TRBD1 is a possible D gene (6 bases). The length of the CDR3 is 14 residues. CDR1 is DFQATT and CDR2 is SNEGSKA in the germline V gene (reference sequence). CDR3 sequence (DNA): TGCAGAGCGCCGGATGTCAGGGGAACAGATACGCAGTATTTT. Translation: CRAPDVRGTDTQYF.

A remark on this clonotype: One junction end does not reproduce the germline sequence, and a read error may be involved. The chain joins TRBV5-5 to TRBJ1-3; no firm D call. The CDR3 has 15 residues. CDR1 and CDR2 from the germline V gene are SGHKS and YYEKEE (reference sequence). The CDR3 nucleotides read TGTGCCAGCAACTTGGAAGGGATGGCTGGAAACACCATATATTTT. Amino acid sequence: CASNLEGMAGNTIYF.

The gene calls are TRBV29-1 and TRBJ1-1; D is perhaps TRBD1 (6 bases). Trimming stripped 3 bases from V and 7 bases from J, with 9 bases between. The germline CDR1 and CDR2 sequences are SQVTM and ANQGSEA. The CDR3 is made up of 11 amino acids. The CDR3 sequence: CSVDDRSEAFF. CDR3 bases: TGCAGCGTTGACGACAGGAGTGAAGCTTTCTTT.

In this sample, this clonotype turned up a few times. This may be a read error: a much more frequent sequence differs by one nucleotide. The chain combines TRBV12-3 or TRBV12-4 with TRBJ2-7, with no clear D. V was shortened by 5 bases and J by 2 bases, with 10 bases between the two germline ends. The CDR3 covers 13 residues. The CDR3 loop is CASSDPEAYEQYF. In DNA, the CDR3 is TGTGCCAGCAGTGATCCCGAGGCCTACGAGCAGTACTTC.

To note about this clonotype: One junction end disagrees with the germline gene, perhaps due to a read error. This sequence joins TRBV6-1 and TRBJ1-6; TRBD1 agrees at 9 bases. The germline V gene has CDR1 MNHNS and CDR2 SASEGT. This CDR3 contains 15 residues. The CDR3 spells CANSDRDRDNSPLHF. CDR3 coding DNA: TGTGCCAACAGTGACCGGGACAGGGACAATTCACCCCTCCACTTT.

This clonotype was observed a single time. The chain uses TRBV4-1 and TRBJ2-1; the match to TRBD2 covers 11 bases. The CDR3 covers 17 residues. Trimming took 7 bases from V and 4 from J; bases not matched to a gene: 12. Germline V gene lookup returns CDR1 MGHRA and CDR2 YSYEKL. CDR3 loop: CASNHQLAGVLYNEQFF. The CDR3 coding sequence is TGCGCCAGCAACCACCAACTAGCGGGAGTGTTATACAATGAGCAGTTCTTC.

Details on this clonotype: This sequence may be a read error, since a much larger clone differs from it by one base. V usage is TRBV20-1 and J usage is TRBJ2-2; D gene ambiguous. This CDR3 region has 14 residues. V lost 7 bases and J 0 bases, leaving 12 bases between the germline ends. CDR1 and CDR2 from the germline V gene are DFQATT and SNEGSKA (reference sequence). This CDR3 reads CSVPSRANTGELFF. DNA for the CDR3: TGCAGTGTCCCCTCACGAGCGAACACCGGGGAGCTGTTTTTT.

This clonotype has only a few counts. The chain couples TRBV5-1 to TRBJ2-3; TRBD2 aligns across 13 bases. The CDR3 sequence is 16 residues long. Trimming took 5 bases from V and 4 from J; bases not matched to a gene: 7. Germline V CDR1 and CDR2: SGHRS, YFSETQ. This chain's CDR3 is CASRPPGLAGPDTQYF. The CDR3 nucleotides are TGCGCCAGCAGACCTCCGGGACTAGCGGGACCAGATACGCAGTATTTT. The entire variable domain, with the rest obtained from reference TRBV5-1 and TRBJ2-3, is as follows: KAGVTQTPRYLIKTRGQQVTLSCSPISGHRSVSWYQQTPGQGLQFLFEYFSETQRNKGNFPGRFSGRQFSNSRSEMNVSTLELGDSALYLCASRPPGLAGPDTQYFGPGTRLTVL.

V gene TRBV7-3 combines with J gene TRBJ2-1; no reliable D call. CDR1 SGHTA and CDR2 FQGTGA come from the germline V gene. The CDR3 runs to 15 residues. The V end lost 0 bases, the J end lost 8 bases, and 14 bases lay between the germline ends. The CDR3 region has the DNA TGTGCCAGCAGCTTAACGTTTGGGAATACCGATGAGCAGTTCTTC. This encodes CASSLTFGNTDEQFF.

The genes are TRBV20-1 and TRBJ1-2; no clear D gene. Germline V gives CDR1 DFQATT, CDR2 SNEGSKA (reference sequence). V dropped 3 bases and J dropped 4 bases, with 15 bases sitting between them. The CDR3 covers 14 residues. Written as DNA, the CDR3 is TGCAGTGCTAGCTTCCGCACCGACTTCTATGGCTACACCTTC. This codes for CSASFRTDFYGYTF.

Points on this clonotype: The junction shows a germline mismatch at one end, possibly a read error. This rearrangement joins TRBV6-1 to TRBJ1-6; no firm D call. The CDR3 totals 15 residues. Germline V gives CDR1 MNHNS, CDR2 SASEGT. The CDR3 is CASSVSVSYNSPLLF. The CDR3 DNA is TGTGCCAGCAGTGTATCCGTCTCCTATAATTCACCCCTCCTCTTT.